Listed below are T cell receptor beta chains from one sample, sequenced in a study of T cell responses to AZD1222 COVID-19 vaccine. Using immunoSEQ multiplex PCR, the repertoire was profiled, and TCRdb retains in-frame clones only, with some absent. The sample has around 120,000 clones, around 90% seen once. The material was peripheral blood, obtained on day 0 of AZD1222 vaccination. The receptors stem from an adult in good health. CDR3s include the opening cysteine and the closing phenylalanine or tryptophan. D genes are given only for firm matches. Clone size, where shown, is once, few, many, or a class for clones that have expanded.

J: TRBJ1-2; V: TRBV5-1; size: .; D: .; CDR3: CASSLVMGGYTF; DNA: TGCGCCAGCAGCTTGGTGATGGGAGGCTACACCTTC
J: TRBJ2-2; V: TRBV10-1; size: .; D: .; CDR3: CASSERGRTGELFF; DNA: TGCGCCAGCAGTGAGCGGGGGCGCACCGGGGAGCTGTTTTTT
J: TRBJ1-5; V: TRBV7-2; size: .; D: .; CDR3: CASSPGVGASGNQPQHF; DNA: TGTGCCAGCAGCCCAGGGGTGGGGGCCTCGGGCAATCAGCCCCAGCATTTT
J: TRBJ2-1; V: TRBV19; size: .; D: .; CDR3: CASSKSGLSGPNEQFF; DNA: TGTGCCAGTAGCAAGTCAGGCCTAAGCGGGCCCAATGAGCAGTTCTTC
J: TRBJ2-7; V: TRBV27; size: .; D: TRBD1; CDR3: CASSSVTGTGSYEQYF; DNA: TGTGCCAGCAGTTCCGTCACCGGGACAGGGAGCTACGAGCAGTACTTC
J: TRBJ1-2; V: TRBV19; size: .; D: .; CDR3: CASNRQPNYGYTF; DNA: TGTGCCAGTAACAGGCAACCTAACTATGGCTACACCTTC
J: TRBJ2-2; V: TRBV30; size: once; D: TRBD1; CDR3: CAWSSGTGPTGELFF; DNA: TGTGCCTGGAGTTCCGGGACAGGGCCGACCGGGGAGCTGTTTTTT
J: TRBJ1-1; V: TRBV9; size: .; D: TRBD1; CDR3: CASSPLITGGTEAFF; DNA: TGTGCCAGCAGCCCCCTGATTACAGGGGGCACTGAAGCTTTCTTT
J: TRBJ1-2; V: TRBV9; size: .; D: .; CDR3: CASSLDQGPRYGYTF; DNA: TGTGCCAGCAGCCTCGACCAGGGGCCTCGCTATGGCTACACCTTC
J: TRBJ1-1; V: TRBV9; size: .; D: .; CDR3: CASSPQSGLNTEAFF; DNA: TGTGCCAGCAGCCCCCAAAGTGGGCTAAACACTGAAGCTTTCTTT
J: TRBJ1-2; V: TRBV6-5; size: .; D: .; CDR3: CASSYLSTRDGGYTF; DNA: TGTGCCAGCAGTTACTTATCGACCAGGGACGGTGGCTACACCTTC
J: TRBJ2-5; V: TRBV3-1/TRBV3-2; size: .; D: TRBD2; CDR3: CACGLAGGRGETQYF; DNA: TGTGCCTGCGGACTAGCGGGAGGCCGGGGAGAGACCCAGTACTTC
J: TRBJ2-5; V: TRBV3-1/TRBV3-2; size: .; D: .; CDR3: CASSPRILGKETQYF; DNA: TGTGCCAGCAGCCCGCGGATCTTAGGCAAAGAGACCCAGTACTTC
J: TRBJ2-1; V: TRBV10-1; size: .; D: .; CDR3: CASGSYNEQFF; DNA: TGCGCCAGCGGCTCCTACAATGAGCAGTTCTTC
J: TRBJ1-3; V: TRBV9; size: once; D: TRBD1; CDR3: CASSPRDSSSGNTIYF; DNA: TGTGCCAGCAGCCCAAGGGACAGTTCCTCTGGAAACACCATATATTTT
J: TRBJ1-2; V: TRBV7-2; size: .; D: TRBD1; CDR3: CASSSDRGSGYGYTF; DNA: TGTGCCAGCAGCTCAGACAGGGGCTCGGGGTATGGCTACACCTTC
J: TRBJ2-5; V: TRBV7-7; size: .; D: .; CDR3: CASYPRPYRETQYF; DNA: TGTGCCAGCTATCCGCGGCCATATCGAGAGACCCAGTACTTC
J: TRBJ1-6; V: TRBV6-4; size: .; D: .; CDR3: CASRPRDTNNSPLHF; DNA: TGTGCCAGCAGACCCCGGGACACTAATAATTCACCCCTCCACTTT
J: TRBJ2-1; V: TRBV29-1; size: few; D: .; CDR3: CSVGGTQYNEQFF; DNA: TGCAGCGTTGGCGGGACTCAGTACAATGAGCAGTTCTTC
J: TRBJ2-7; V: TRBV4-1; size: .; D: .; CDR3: CASSRGEGSPYEQYF; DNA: TGCGCCAGCAGCCGTGGAGAGGGCTCCCCCTACGAGCAGTACTTC
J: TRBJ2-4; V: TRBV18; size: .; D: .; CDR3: CASSPEQGTIQYF; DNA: TGTGCCAGCTCACCGGAACAGGGAACCATTCAGTACTTC
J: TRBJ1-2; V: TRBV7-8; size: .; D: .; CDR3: CASSHWGQDYGYTF; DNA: TGTGCCAGCAGCCACTGGGGTCAGGACTATGGCTACACCTTC